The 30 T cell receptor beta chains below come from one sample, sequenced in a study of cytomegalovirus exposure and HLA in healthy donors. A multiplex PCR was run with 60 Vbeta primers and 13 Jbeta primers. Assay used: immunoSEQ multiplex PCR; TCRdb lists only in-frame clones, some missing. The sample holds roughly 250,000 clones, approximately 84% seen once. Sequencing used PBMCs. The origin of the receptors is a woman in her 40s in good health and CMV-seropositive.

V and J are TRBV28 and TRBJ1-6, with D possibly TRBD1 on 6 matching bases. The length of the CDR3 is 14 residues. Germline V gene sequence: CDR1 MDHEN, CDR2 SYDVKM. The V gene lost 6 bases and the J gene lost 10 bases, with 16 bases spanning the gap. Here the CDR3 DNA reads TGTGCCAGCAGGTACTCGGGACAAATATCACCCCTCCACTTT. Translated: CASRYSGQISPLHF. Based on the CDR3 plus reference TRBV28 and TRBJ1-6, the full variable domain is DVKVTQSSRYLVKRTGEKVFLECVQDMDHENMFWYRQDPGLGLRLIYFSYDVKMKEKGDIPEGYSVSREKKERFSLILESASTNQTSMYLCASRYSGQISPLHFGNGTRLTVT.

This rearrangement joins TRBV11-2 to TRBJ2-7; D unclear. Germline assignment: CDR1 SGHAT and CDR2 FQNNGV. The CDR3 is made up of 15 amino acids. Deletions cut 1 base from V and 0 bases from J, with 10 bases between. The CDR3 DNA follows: TGTGCCAGCAGCTTAGCCCCGGGTGCCTCCTACGAGCAGTACTTC. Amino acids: CASSLAPGASYEQYF.

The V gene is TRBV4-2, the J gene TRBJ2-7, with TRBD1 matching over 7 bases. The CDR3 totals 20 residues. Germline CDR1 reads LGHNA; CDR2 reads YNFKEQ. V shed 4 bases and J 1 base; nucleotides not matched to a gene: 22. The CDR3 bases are TGTGCCAGCAGCCGCACTACTGACAGGACAGGTAATGAGAAATCCTACGAGCAGTACTTC. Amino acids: CASSRTTDRTGNEKSYEQYF.

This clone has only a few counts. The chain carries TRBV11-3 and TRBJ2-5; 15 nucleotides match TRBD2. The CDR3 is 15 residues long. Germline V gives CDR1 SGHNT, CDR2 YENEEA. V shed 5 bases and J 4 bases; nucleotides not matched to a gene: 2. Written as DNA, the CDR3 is TGTGCCAGCAGCATGGGACTAGCGGGAGGAGAGACCCAGTACTTC. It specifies CASSMGLAGGETQYF.

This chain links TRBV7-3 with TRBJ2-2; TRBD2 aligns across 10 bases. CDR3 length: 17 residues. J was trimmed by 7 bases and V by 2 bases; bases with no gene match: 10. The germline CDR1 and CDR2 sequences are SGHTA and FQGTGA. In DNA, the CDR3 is TGTGCCAGCAGCTTAGAGGCTCTAGCGGGAGCGAGCGGGGAGCTGTTTTTT. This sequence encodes CASSLEALAGASGELFF.

The CDR3: CASSLGPITDTQYF. The CDR3 coding sequence is TGTGCCAGCAGCTTGGGGCCGATCACAGATACGCAGTATTTT. The rearrangement joins TRBV5-8 to TRBJ2-3; D is uncertain. V was trimmed by 0 bases and J by 2 bases, leaving 7 bases between them. CDR3 length equals 14 residues. In germline, CDR1 is SGHTS, CDR2 YDEGEE.

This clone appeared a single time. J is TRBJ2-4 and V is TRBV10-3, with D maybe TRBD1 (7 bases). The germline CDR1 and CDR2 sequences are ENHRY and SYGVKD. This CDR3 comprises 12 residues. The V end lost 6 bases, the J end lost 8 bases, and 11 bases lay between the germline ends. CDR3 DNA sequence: TGTGCCATCAGCCGCAGGGGGGACATTCAGTACTTC. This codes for CAISRRGDIQYF.

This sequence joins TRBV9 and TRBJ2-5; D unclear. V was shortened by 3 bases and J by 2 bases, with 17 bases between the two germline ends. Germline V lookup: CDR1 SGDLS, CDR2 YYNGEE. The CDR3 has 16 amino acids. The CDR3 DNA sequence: TGTGCCAGCAGCGCTTCGATCCGGAACGGGCAAGAGACCCAGTACTTC. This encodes CASSASIRNGQETQYF. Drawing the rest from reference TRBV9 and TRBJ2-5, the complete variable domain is DSGVTQTPKHLITATGQRVTLRCSPRSGDLSVYWYQQSLDQGLQFLIQYYNGEERAKGNILERFSAQQFPDLHSELNLSSLELGDSALYFCASSASIRNGQETQYFGPGTRLLVL.

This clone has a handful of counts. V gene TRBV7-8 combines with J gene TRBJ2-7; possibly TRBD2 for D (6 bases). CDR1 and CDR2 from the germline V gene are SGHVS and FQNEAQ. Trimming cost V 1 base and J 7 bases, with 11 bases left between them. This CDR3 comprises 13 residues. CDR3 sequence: CASSLDGSREQYF. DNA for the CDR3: TGTGCCAGCAGCTTAGACGGGAGTCGAGAGCAGTACTTC.

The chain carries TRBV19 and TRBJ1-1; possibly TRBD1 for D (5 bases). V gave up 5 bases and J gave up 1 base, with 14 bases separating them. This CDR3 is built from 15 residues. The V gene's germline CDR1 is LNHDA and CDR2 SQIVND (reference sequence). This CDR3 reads CASSPGTPKNTEAFF. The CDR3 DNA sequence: TGTGCCAGTAGTCCGGGGACTCCTAAGAACACTGAAGCTTTCTTT. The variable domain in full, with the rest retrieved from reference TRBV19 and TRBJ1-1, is DGGITQSPKYLFRKEGQNVTLSCEQNLNHDAMYWYRQDPGQGLRLIYYSQIVNDFQKGDIAEGYSVSREKKESFPLTVTSAQKNPTAFYLCASSPGTPKNTEAFFGQGTRLTVV.

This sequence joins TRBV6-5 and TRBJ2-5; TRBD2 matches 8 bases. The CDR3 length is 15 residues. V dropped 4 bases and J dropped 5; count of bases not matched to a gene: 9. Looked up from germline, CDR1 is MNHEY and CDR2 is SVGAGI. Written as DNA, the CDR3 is TGTGCCAGCAGTTTGGGCGGGAGGTTGGGTGAGACCCAGTACTTC. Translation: CASSLGGRLGETQYF.

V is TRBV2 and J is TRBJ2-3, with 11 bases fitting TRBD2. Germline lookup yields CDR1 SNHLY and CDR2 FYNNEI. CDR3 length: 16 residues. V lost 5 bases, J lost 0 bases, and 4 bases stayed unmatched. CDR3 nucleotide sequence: TGTGCCAGCAGTCCGGGACTAGCGGCTAGCACAGATACGCAGTATTTT. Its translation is CASSPGLAASTDTQYF. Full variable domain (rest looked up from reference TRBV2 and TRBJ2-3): EPEVTQTPSHQVTQMGQEVILRCVPISNHLYFYWYRQILGQKVEFLVSFYNNEISEKSEIFDDQFSVERPDGSNFTLKIRSTKLEDSAMYFCASSPGLAASTDTQYFGPGTRLTVL.

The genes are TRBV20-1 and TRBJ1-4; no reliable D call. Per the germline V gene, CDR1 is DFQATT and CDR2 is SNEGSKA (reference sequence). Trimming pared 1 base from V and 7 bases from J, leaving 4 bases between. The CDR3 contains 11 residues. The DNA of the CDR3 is TGCAGTGCTAGAGCCAGTGAAAAACTGTTTTTT. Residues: CSARASEKLFF.

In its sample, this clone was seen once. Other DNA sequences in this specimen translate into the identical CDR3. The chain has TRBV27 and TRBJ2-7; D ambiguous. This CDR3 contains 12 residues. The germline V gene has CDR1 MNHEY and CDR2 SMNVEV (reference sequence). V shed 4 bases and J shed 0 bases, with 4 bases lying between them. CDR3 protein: CASSSSSYEQYF. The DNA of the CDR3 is TGTGCCAGCAGTTCGAGCTCCTACGAGCAGTACTTC.

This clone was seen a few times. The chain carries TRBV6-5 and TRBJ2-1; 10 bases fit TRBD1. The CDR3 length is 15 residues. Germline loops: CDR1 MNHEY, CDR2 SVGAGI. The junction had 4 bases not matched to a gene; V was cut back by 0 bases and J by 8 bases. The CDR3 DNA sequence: TGTGCCAGCAGTTACTCGAAGACAGGGGGCTATGAGCAGTTCTTC. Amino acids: CASSYSKTGGYEQFF.

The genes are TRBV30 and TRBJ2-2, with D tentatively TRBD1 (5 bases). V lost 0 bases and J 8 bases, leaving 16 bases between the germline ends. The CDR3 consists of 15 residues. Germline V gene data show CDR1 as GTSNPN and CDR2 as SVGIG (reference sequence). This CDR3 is CAWSVQGQLTGELFF. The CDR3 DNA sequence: TGTGCCTGGAGTGTACAAGGACAACTGACTGGGGAGCTGTTTTTT.

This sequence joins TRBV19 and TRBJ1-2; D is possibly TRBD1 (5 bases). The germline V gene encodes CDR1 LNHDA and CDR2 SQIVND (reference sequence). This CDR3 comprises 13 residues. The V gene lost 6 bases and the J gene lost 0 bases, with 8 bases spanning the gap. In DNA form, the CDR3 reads TGTGCCAGTAGGACAGCTACTAACTATGGCTACACCTTC. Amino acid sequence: CASRTATNYGYTF.

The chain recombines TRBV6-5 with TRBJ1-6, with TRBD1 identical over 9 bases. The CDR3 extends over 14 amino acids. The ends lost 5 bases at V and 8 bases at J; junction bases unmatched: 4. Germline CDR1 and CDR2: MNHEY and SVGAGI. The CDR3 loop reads CASSMGTGHSPLHF. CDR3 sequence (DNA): TGTGCCAGCAGTATGGGGACAGGGCATTCACCCCTCCACTTT.

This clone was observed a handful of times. Here the CDR3 reads CASSTYEQYF. In nucleotides, the CDR3 is TGTGCCAGCAGCACTTACGAGCAGTACTTC. J is TRBJ2-7 and V is TRBV28, with D unclear. V lost 6 bases to trimming and J lost 4 bases, with 4 bases between them. The CDR3 length is 10 residues. Germline CDR1 reads MDHEN; CDR2 reads SYDVKM.

CDR3 sequence: CASSFPDRDYGYTF. For the CDR3, the DNA is TGTGCCAGCAGCTTTCCCGACAGGGACTATGGCTACACCTTC. The chain joins TRBV7-9 to TRBJ1-2; TRBD1 aligns across 7 bases. This CDR3 is built from 14 residues. CDR1 SEHNR and CDR2 FQNEAQ come from the germline V gene (reference sequence). V shed 3 bases, J shed 3 bases, and the junction held 4 bases outside the gene matches.

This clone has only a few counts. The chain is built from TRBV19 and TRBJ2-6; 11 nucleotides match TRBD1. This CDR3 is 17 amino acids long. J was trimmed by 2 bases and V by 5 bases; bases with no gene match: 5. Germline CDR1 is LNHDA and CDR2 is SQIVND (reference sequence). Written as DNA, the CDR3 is TGTGCCAGTAGTCTGGACAGGGGGCTGGCTGGGGCCAACGTCCTGACTTTC. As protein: CASSLDRGLAGANVLTF.

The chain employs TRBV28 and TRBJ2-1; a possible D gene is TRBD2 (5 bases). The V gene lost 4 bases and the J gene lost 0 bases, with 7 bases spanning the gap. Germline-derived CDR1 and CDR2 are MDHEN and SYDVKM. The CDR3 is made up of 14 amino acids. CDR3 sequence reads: CASSSAASYNEQFF. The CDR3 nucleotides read TGTGCCAGCAGTTCAGCGGCCTCCTACAATGAGCAGTTCTTC.

CDR3 sequence (DNA): TGTGCCAGCAGCTTAGAACCCAGGGGATTTAACACCGGGGAGCTGTTTTTT. This codes for CASSLEPRGFNTGELFF. V gene TRBV7-8 combines with J gene TRBJ2-2; D is perhaps TRBD1 (6 bases). The V end lost 1 base, the J end lost 2 bases, and 14 bases lay between the germline ends. The CDR3 has 17 amino acids. Germline V CDR1 and CDR2: SGHVS, FQNEAQ.

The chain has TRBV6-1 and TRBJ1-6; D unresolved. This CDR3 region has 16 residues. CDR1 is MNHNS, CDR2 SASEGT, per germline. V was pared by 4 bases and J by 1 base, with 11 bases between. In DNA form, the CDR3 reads TGTGCCAGCAGTGGCGCGGTGAGATCCTATAATTCACCCCTCCACTTT. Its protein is CASSGAVRSYNSPLHF.

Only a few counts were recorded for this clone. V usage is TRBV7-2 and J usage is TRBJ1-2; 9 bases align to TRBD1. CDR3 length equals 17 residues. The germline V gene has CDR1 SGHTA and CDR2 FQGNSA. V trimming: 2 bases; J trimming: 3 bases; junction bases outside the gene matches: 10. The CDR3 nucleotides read TGTGCCAGCAGCTTAACCGGGACAGGGAGTGGGGACTATGGCTACACCTTC. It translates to CASSLTGTGSGDYGYTF.

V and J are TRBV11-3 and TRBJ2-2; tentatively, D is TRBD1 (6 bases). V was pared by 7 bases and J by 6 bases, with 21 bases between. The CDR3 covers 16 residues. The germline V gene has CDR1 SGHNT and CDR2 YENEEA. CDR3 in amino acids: CASTRLGQGFAGELFF. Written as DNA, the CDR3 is TGTGCCAGCACCCGGTTGGGGCAGGGGTTCGCCGGGGAGCTGTTTTTT.

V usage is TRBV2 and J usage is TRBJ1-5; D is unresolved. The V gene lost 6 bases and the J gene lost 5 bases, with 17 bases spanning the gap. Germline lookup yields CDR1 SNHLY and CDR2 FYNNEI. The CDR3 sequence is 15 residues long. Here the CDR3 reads CASSVILGGYQPQHF. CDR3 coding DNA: TGTGCCAGCAGCGTGATCTTAGGAGGGTATCAGCCCCAGCATTTT.

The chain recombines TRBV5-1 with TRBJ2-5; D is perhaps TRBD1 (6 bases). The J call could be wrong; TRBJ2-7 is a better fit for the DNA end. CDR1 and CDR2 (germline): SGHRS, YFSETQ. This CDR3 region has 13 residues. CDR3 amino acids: CASSTDREGEQYF. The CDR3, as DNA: TGCGCCAGCAGCACGGACAGAGAGGGCGAGCAGTACTTC.

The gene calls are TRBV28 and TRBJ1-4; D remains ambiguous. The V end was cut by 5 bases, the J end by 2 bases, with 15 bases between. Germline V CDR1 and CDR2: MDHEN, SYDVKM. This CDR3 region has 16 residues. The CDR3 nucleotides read TGTGCCAGCAGTCCCGGGTCCCGGAATACTAATGAAAAACTGTTTTTT. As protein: CASSPGSRNTNEKLFF.

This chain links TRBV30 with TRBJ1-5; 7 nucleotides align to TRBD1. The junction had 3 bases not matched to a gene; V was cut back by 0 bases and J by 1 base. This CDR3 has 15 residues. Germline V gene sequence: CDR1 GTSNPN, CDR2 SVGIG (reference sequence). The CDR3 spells CAWSVPGQSNQPQHF. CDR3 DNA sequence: TGTGCCTGGAGTGTACCGGGACAGAGCAATCAGCCCCAGCATTTT.